The source of this T cell receptor beta chain is a study of somatic mutations in cytotoxic T cells in rheumatoid arthritis. Study-wide results and caveats: Rheumatoid arthritis patients, but not healthy controls, exhibited increasing CD8+ clonality with age. Comparison of CD8+ T-cell clonality between rheumatoid arthritis patients and age-matched healthy controls yielded no significant difference.

This CDR3 has 12 amino acids. With 4 bases removed from V and 3 bases from J, the gap between germline ends came to 3 bases. Germline CDR1 is MNHEY and CDR2 is SMNVEV (reference sequence). TCRdb's copy holds only in-frame clones and misses some; the assay was immunoSEQ multiplex PCR. The sample consists of roughly 20,000 clones, around 67% of them appearing once. This clone has just one count. The antigen is unknown. This TCR was sampled from an adult with rheumatoid arthritis. The sample was CD8+ T cells sorted from blood. This chain links TRBV27 with TRBJ2-2, with D uncertain. The chain's CDR3 is CASSSHTGELFF. CDR3 nucleotides: TGTGCCAGCAGTTCCCACACCGGGGAGCTGTTTTTT.